Below, 13 T cell receptor beta chains from the same sample are listed, as sequenced in a study of identical twins. TCRdb re-analysed the 5' RACE reads in MiXCR, keeping a single row per CDR3 protein. Among 1.5 million to 2 million distinct CDR3 sequences listed, around a third were seen once. The sequenced material came from cord blood. The receptors originated from a newborn girl in good health.

The chain has TRBV6-6 and TRBJ2-1, with 8 bases identical to TRBD1. The CDR3 loop spans 15 amino acids. The V gene end was trimmed by 2 bases and the J gene end by 4 bases; junction bases not matched to a gene: 4. Germline V gene data show CDR1 as MNHNY and CDR2 as SVGAGI (reference sequence). The CDR3 reads CASSYAQGEYNEQFF. CDR3 bases: TGTGCCAGCAGTTACGCACAGGGGGAATACAATGAGCAGTTCTTC.

Notes on this clonotype: A much more abundant neighbour one base away suggests this may be a read error. The CDR3: CSAQETLYF. Written as DNA, the CDR3 is TGCAGTGCTCAAGAGACCCTGTACTTC. V is TRBV20-1 and J is TRBJ2-5, with unresolved D. The CDR3 totals 9 residues. Germline assignment: CDR1 DFQATT and CDR2 SNEGSKA (reference sequence).

V is TRBV4-1 and J is TRBJ2-3, with D possibly matching TRBD2 (7 bases). V was trimmed by 5 bases and J by 4 bases, leaving 13 bases between them. The germline CDR1 and CDR2 sequences are MGHRA and YSYEKL. CDR3 length: 14 residues. The CDR3 sequence is CASSAVGGADTQYF. The CDR3 DNA reads as TGCGCCAGCAGCGCCGTAGGGGGGGCAGATACGCAGTATTTT.

This clonotype has more than one count but fewer than ten. This chain connects TRBV20-1 to TRBJ2-3, with D tentatively TRBD2 (6 bases). In germline, CDR1 is DFQATT, CDR2 SNEGSKA (reference sequence). The germline V and J ends were trimmed by 5 bases and 3 bases, with 18 bases remaining between them. CDR3 length: 15 amino acids. The chain's CDR3 is CSAPEEGWRTDTQYF. The CDR3 nucleotides are TGCAGTGCTCCTGAGGAGGGATGGAGAACAGATACGCAGTATTTT.

The V and J genes are TRBV5-1 and TRBJ2-2; no firm D call. V was shortened by 0 bases and J by 6 bases, with 12 bases between the two germline ends. The CDR3 has 15 amino acids. From germline, CDR1 is SGHRS and CDR2 YFSETQ. CDR3 DNA: TGCGCCAGCAGCTTGGAGCCAGGCTCGGCCGGGGAGCTGTTTTTT. Its protein product is CASSLEPGSAGELFF.

This clonotype was observed a handful of times. The rearrangement links TRBV3-1 to TRBJ2-7; 9 bases fit TRBD2. CDR1 and CDR2 from the germline V gene are LGHDT and YNNKEL (reference sequence). The length of the CDR3 is 16 residues. J was trimmed by 4 bases and V by 1 base; bases with no gene match: 8. CDR3 nucleotide sequence: TGTGCCAGCAGCCAAGGACTAGCGCGGGAGGGATACGAGCAGTACTTC. Protein product: CASSQGLAREGYEQYF.

This chain links TRBV28 with TRBJ1-1, with no clear D. Germline loops: CDR1 MDHEN, CDR2 SYDVKM. The CDR3 extends over 13 amino acids. V was clipped by 9 bases and J by 0 bases, with 11 bases between them. This CDR3 is CASPPGVNTEAFF. The DNA of the CDR3 is TGTGCCAGTCCCCCCGGAGTGAACACTGAAGCTTTCTTT.

This clonotype has more than one count but fewer than ten. The chain carries TRBV4-2 and TRBJ2-2; D may be TRBD2 (6 bases). There are 17 residues in the CDR3. Per the germline V gene, CDR1 is LGHNA and CDR2 is YNFKEQ. V was cut by 0 bases and J by 10 bases, with 21 bases left in between. DNA of the CDR3: TGTGCCAGCAGCCAAGAATTACGGGACTCGACCTCCGAGGAGCTGTTTTTT. Translating gives CASSQELRDSTSEELFF.

The chain links TRBV27 to TRBJ2-3, with a possible D match to TRBD1 (6 bases). The germline gives CDR1 MNHEY, CDR2 SMNVEV (reference sequence). The CDR3 has 13 residues. The V end was cut by 7 bases, the J end by 2 bases, with 10 bases between. CDR3 DNA sequence: TGTGCCAGCACCAGGGGTTACACAGATACGCAGTATTTT. This gives the protein CASTRGYTDTQYF.

J is TRBJ1-2 and V is TRBV20-1, with unresolved D. Germline loops: CDR1 DFQATT, CDR2 SNEGSKA (reference sequence). This CDR3 has 12 amino acids. The CDR3 spells CSLPQPNYGYTF. In DNA form, the CDR3 reads TGCAGCCTACCACAGCCTAACTATGGCTACACCTTC.

This clonotype was counted only a few times. The rearrangement uses TRBV12-3 or TRBV12-4 and TRBJ1-5; D is unresolved. Trimming shortened V by 2 bases and J by 6 bases, and 8 bases separated the two germline ends. The CDR3 extends over 13 amino acids. As DNA, the CDR3 is TGTGCCAGCAGTTTAAGGGAGGGTCAGCCCCAGCATTTT. Translation: CASSLREGQPQHF.

The table lists this clonotype with a few counts. The chain links TRBV6-6 to TRBJ2-7; 9 bases fit TRBD1. With V trimmed by 7 bases and J by 3 bases, 7 bases remained unmatched. This CDR3 has 14 residues. Germline assignment: CDR1 MNHNY and CDR2 SVGAGI (reference sequence). The CDR3 loop reads CASKRDRAFYEQYF. In DNA, the CDR3 is TGTGCCAGCAAAAGGGACAGGGCCTTCTACGAGCAGTACTTC.

The chain recombines TRBV18 with TRBJ1-5; unclear D gene. V was cut by 7 bases and J by 5 bases, with 9 bases left in between. Germline lookup yields CDR1 KGHSH and CDR2 LQKENI. The CDR3 is made up of 12 amino acids. The CDR3 is CASLGSDQPQHF. CDR3 nucleotide sequence: TGTGCCAGCTTAGGCTCAGATCAGCCCCAGCATTTT.